A selection of T cell receptor beta chains follows, all from one sample in a study of regulatory T cells in long-lasting Graves disease. In TCRdb, the multiplex PCR reads were re-called with MiXCR into one record per CDR3 protein. The sample contains fewer than 650,000 distinct CDR3 sequences, 16% of which appear only once. A further study also used this sample, focusing on T cells in Graves' hyperthyroidism and ophthalmopathy.

This specimen was peripheral blood mononuclear cells (PBMCs), taken at new diagnosis, from a patient treated with antithyroid drugs. These receptors were collected from a woman aged 25 to 39 with Graves disease. Both conserved end residues are part of each CDR3. The D gene is left open where the match is weak. Rows may omit the clone size; those that give it use once, few, many or a size class.

cdr3_length clone_size j_call v_call d_call cdr3_aa cdr3_nt
14 many TRBJ2-7 TRBV28 . CASSLGQSMGEQYF TGTGCCAGCAGTTTAGGCCAATCAATGGGGGAGCAGTACTTC
16 . TRBJ1-5 TRBV2 . CASSQELGYSNQPQHF TGTGCCAGCAGCCAAGAGCTTGGGTATAGCAATCAGCCCCAGCATTTT
15 . TRBJ2-1 TRBV7-9 . CASSRRDLAYNEQFF TGTGCCAGCAGCCGCCGGGACTTAGCCTACAATGAGCAGTTCTTC
15 many TRBJ1-2 TRBV2 . CASSERSGSVDGYTF TGTGCCAGCAGTGAGAGGTCAGGGAGTGTTGATGGCTACACCTTC
15 . TRBJ2-7 TRBV28 . CASSYIQVGSYEQYF TGTGCCAGCAGCTACATCCAAGTGGGCTCCTACGAGCAGTACTTC
15 . TRBJ2-3 TRBV7-6 TRBD2 CASSPRTSGRDTQYF TGTGCCAGCAGCCCTCGAACTAGCGGGAGAGATACGCAGTATTTT
13 many TRBJ1-2 TRBV20-1 . CSARDMGYYGYTF TGCAGTGCTAGAGATATGGGGTACTATGGCTACACCTTC
16 few TRBJ1-6 TRBV20-1 . CSADHLQGSYNSPLHF TGCAGTGCCGATCACCTACAGGGATCCTATAATTCACCCCTCCACTTT
15 few TRBJ1-4 TRBV4-2 . CASSHQGVIDEKLFF TGTGCCAGCAGCCACCAAGGGGTGATAGATGAAAAACTGTTTTTT
14 many TRBJ2-7 TRBV2 . CASSDRGFFYEQYF TGTGCCAGCAGTGACAGGGGATTTTTCTACGAGCAGTACTTC
12 many TRBJ1-1 TRBV28 . CASSSTQTEAFF TGTGCCAGCAGTTCGACACAGACTGAAGCTTTCTTT
16 many TRBJ2-1 TRBV11-2 . CASSLTARALYNEQFF TGTGCCAGCAGCTTAACAGCGAGAGCCTTATACAATGAGCAGTTCTTC
14 many TRBJ2-5 TRBV7-3 TRBD2 CASSYQAGVGPQYF TGTGCCAGCAGCTATCAAGCGGGAGTGGGGCCCCAGTACTTC
16 many TRBJ1-2 TRBV12-3/TRBV12-4 . CASSPEDAAEIYGYTF TGTGCCAGCAGTCCCGAGGACGCGGCGGAAATCTATGGCTACACCTTC
14 few TRBJ2-7 TRBV20-1 . CSARKVLFSYEQYF TGCAGTGCTAGAAAGGTTCTGTTCTCCTACGAGCAGTACTTC
12 . TRBJ1-2 TRBV6-2/TRBV6-3 . CVSGGGVYDYTF TGTGTTTCTGGGGGGGGCGTCTATGACTACACCTTC
16 many TRBJ1-5 TRBV2 TRBD1 CASSPTTGFSNQPQHF TGTGCCAGCAGTCCGACGACAGGGTTCAGCAATCAGCCCCAGCATTTT
15 many TRBJ2-5 TRBV7-7 TRBD2 CASSLGLAVQETQYF TGTGCTAGCAGCTTAGGACTAGCGGTACAAGAGACCCAGTACTTC
12 . TRBJ1-1 TRBV27 . CASSFTAGEAFF TGTGCCAGCAGTTTTACGGCAGGGGAAGCTTTCTTT
14 . TRBJ1-1 TRBV19 TRBD1 CASSYNPGQDPAFF TGTGCCAGTAGTTATAATCCGGGACAGGACCCCGCTTTCTTT
14 . TRBJ1-4 TRBV28 TRBD1 CASRDRGNNEKLFF TGTGCCAGCAGGGACAGGGGAAATAATGAAAAACTGTTTTTT
13 many TRBJ1-1 TRBV6-1 . CASSLETDTEAFF TGTGCCAGCAGCTTGGAGACTGACACTGAAGCTTTCTTT
14 few TRBJ2-7 TRBV6-2/TRBV6-3 . CASSYSTNSYEQYF TGTGCCAGCAGTTACTCGACAAATTCCTACGAGCAGTACTTC
13 . TRBJ2-3 TRBV28 . CASDPPSTDTQYF TGTGCCAGCGACCCCCCAAGCACAGATACGCAGTATTTT
16 few TRBJ1-2 TRBV7-2 TRBD1 CASSLGTGGLNYGYTF TGTGCCAGCAGCTTAGGGACAGGGGGGTTGAACTATGGCTACACCTTC
15 many TRBJ2-5 TRBV5-1 TRBD2 CASSLVLAGGETQYF TGCGCCAGCAGCTTGGTACTAGCGGGAGGAGAGACCCAGTACTTC
14 many TRBJ2-1 TRBV12-3/TRBV12-4 TRBD1 CASRGQGNYNEQFF TGTGCCAGCAGAGGACAGGGGAATTACAATGAGCAGTTCTTC
12 many TRBJ1-2 TRBV7-9 . CASSELDHGYTF TGTGCCAGCAGCGAATTGGACCATGGCTACACCTTC
13 many TRBJ1-2 TRBV6-1 TRBD1 CASRRQGMGGYTF TGTGCCAGCAGAAGACAGGGGATGGGAGGCTACACCTTC
13 many TRBJ2-5 TRBV20-1 . CSARGGRQETQYF TGCAGTGCTAGAGGAGGCAGACAAGAGACCCAGTACTTC
13 many TRBJ2-7 TRBV2 . CASTGTPSYEQYF TGTGCCAGCACCGGGACCCCCTCCTACGAGCAGTACTTC